The 12 T cell receptor beta chains below were found in one sample sequenced in a study of blood T cell repertoires in COVID-19. Sequencing used immunoSEQ multiplex PCR; TCRdb keeps in-frame clones, though not all of them. The data show a few hundred thousand clones, around 90% seen once. The sample was peripheral blood. The receptors were gathered from a man aged 55 to 69 who had recovered from COVID-19.

This chain links TRBV12-3 or TRBV12-4 with TRBJ2-2; 8 bases agree with TRBD1. Unmatched junction bases numbered 3, after V lost 6 bases and J lost 6 bases. This CDR3 is built from 13 residues. CDR3 DNA: TGTGCCAGCAGACGGACAGGGTCCGGGGAGCTGTTTTTT. This translates into CASRRTGSGELFF.

The chain couples TRBV23-1 to TRBJ2-7; D might be TRBD1 (6 bases). TRBV23-1 is classed as an ORF, of uncertain function. Between the trimmed V and J ends, which lost 4 bases and 2 bases, there was a span of 18 bases. This CDR3 is 16 amino acids long. Written as DNA, the CDR3 is TGCGCCAGCAGTCCCAAACAACAGGGAACGACCTACGAGCAGTACTTC. Its protein is CASSPKQQGTTYEQYF.

DNA for the CDR3: TGTGCCACCCTCCGGCAGGAGGAAAGTCAGCCCCAGCATTTT. Residues: CATLRQEESQPQHF. The V gene is TRBV24-1, the J gene TRBJ1-5; the D is unclear. Germline V gene lookup returns CDR1 KGHDR and CDR2 SFDVKD. Trimming stripped 9 bases from V and 6 bases from J, with 17 bases between. CDR3 size: 14 residues.

J is TRBJ2-3 and V is TRBV30; tentatively, D is TRBD2 (6 bases). The germline V gene encodes CDR1 GTSNPN and CDR2 SVGIG (reference sequence). The CDR3 is made up of 13 amino acids. V lost 3 bases to trimming and J lost 4 bases, with 11 bases between them. The CDR3, as DNA: TGTGCCTGGAGCGACGGGACTGCAGATACGCAGTATTTT. Translating it yields CAWSDGTADTQYF.

V usage is TRBV5-1 and J usage is TRBJ1-2; 7 bases fit TRBD1. There are 16 residues in the CDR3. V shed 5 bases, J shed 3 bases, and the junction held 13 bases outside the gene matches. The V gene's germline CDR1 is SGHRS and CDR2 YFSETQ. CDR3: CASRPSFTGVDYGYTF. The DNA for the CDR3 is TGCGCCAGCAGACCCTCCTTTACAGGGGTCGACTATGGCTACACCTTC.

The chain joins TRBV24-1 to TRBJ2-3; 9 bases agree with TRBD2. This CDR3 comprises 16 residues. CDR1 and CDR2 (germline): KGHDR, SFDVKD. V lost 4 bases and J lost 5; bases outside the gene matches: 9. The CDR3 sequence: CATSEGRLAAGDTQYF. The DNA for the CDR3 is TGTGCCACCAGTGAGGGTCGACTAGCGGCGGGAGATACGCAGTATTTT.

The V gene is TRBV9, the J gene TRBJ2-7; 9 bases align to TRBD1. The CDR3 totals 12 residues. Germline assignment: CDR1 SGDLS and CDR2 YYNGEE. With 4 bases clipped from V and 10 bases from J, the junction kept 6 bases outside the gene matches. CDR3 protein: CASSSQTGGQYF. The DNA for the CDR3 is TGTGCCAGCAGCTCTCAAACAGGGGGCCAGTACTTC.

V is TRBV5-1 and J is TRBJ2-5, with D possibly matching TRBD2 (6 bases). V shed 5 bases and J shed 2 bases, with 19 bases lying between them. Germline assignment: CDR1 SGHRS and CDR2 YFSETQ. The CDR3 consists of 16 residues. CDR3 sequence (DNA): TGCGCCAGCAGTTCGGGGGATCGGTTTATACAAGAGACCCAGTACTTC. This translates into CASSSGDRFIQETQYF.

A word on this clone: Compared with germline, one end of the junction differs, possibly owing to a read error. The genes are TRBV5-4 and TRBJ2-7; TRBD2 might be the D (6 bases). The CDR3 contains 15 residues. Germline lookup yields CDR1 SGHNT and CDR2 YYREEE (reference sequence). The DNA for the CDR3 is TGTGCCAGCAGATTGGGGGGACTGAGGTCCTACGAGCAGTACTTC. Its protein product is CASRLGGLRSYEQYF. The full variable domain, in which reference TRBV5-4 and TRBJ2-7 provide the parts outside the CDR3, is ETGVTQSPTHLIKTRGQQVTLRCSSQSGHNTVSWYQQALGQGPQFIFQYYREEENGRGNFPPRFSGLQFPNYSSELNVNALELDDSALYLCASRLGGLRSYEQYFGPGTRLTVT.

The V and J genes are TRBV7-9 and TRBJ1-5; TRBD1 matches 7 bases. The junction had 4 bases not matched to a gene; V was cut back by 1 base and J by 4 bases. The CDR3 is 15 residues long. Germline V CDR1 and CDR2: SEHNR, FQNEAQ (reference sequence). CDR3 sequence: CASSLDRGRNQPQHF. The CDR3, as DNA: TGTGCCAGCAGCTTAGACAGGGGTCGGAATCAGCCCCAGCATTTT.

V is TRBV11-2 and J is TRBJ2-7; TRBD1 matches at 7 bases. The V segment lost 5 bases and the J segment 6 bases; nucleotides outside the gene matches: 22. Germline V gene lookup returns CDR1 SGHAT and CDR2 FQNNGV. This CDR3 is 18 amino acids long. The CDR3 bases are TGTGCCAGCAGCCCTCTGTCTGGGGGACAGCCCATTCGGGGCGAGCAGTACTTC. This translates into CASSPLSGGQPIRGEQYF.

The chain combines TRBV25-1 with TRBJ2-1; the match to TRBD2 covers 9 bases. The germline V gene has CDR1 MGHDK and CDR2 SYGVNS. This CDR3 is 14 amino acids long. Germline trimming cut 6 bases from V and 4 bases from J; bases unmatched to any gene: 4. CDR3: CASRRGGGYNEQFF. CDR3 DNA: TGTGCCAGCAGGCGGGGGGGAGGTTACAATGAGCAGTTCTTC.